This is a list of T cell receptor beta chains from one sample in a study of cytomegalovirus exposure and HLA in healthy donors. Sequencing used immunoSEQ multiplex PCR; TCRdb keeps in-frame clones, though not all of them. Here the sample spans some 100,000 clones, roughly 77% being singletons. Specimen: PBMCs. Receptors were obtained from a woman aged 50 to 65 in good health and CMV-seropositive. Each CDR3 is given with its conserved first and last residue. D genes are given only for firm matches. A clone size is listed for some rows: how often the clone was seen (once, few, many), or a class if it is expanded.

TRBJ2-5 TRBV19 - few CASSIIFGHREETQYF TGTGCCAGTAGTATCATTTTCGGCCACAGGGAAGAGACCCAGTACTTC
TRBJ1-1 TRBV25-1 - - CASSEWGTGPIAAEAFF TGTGCCAGCAGTGAATGGGGTACAGGGCCGATCGCGGCTGAAGCTTTCTTT
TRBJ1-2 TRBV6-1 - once CASSEFWGMTGGGGYTF TGTGCCAGCAGTGAATTCTGGGGGATGACAGGAGGAGGAGGCTACACCTTC
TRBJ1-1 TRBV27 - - CASSLHRLSAEAFF TGTGCCAGCAGTTTACACAGGTTGAGCGCTGAAGCTTTCTTT
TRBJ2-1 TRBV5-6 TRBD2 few CASSAGGGSYNEQFF TGTGCCAGCAGCGCGGGCGGGGGATCCTACAATGAGCAGTTCTTC
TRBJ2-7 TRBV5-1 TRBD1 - CASSVAGTGGSEQYF TGCGCCAGCAGCGTAGCCGGGACAGGGGGCTCCGAGCAGTACTTC
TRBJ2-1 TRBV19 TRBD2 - CASISSGGPNNEQFF TGTGCCAGTATTAGCAGCGGGGGGCCCAACAATGAGCAGTTCTTC
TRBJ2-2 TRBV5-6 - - CASSLRQVLNTGELFF TGTGCCAGCAGCTTGCGGCAGGTGCTGAACACCGGGGAGCTGTTTTTT
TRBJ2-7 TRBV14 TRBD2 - CASSQDDLAGGLLSYEQYF TGTGCCAGCAGCCAAGATGATCTAGCGGGGGGACTTCTCTCCTACGAGCAGTACTTC
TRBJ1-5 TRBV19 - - CASSTSYSYSNQPQHF TGTGCCAGTAGTACCTCATACAGCTATAGCAATCAGCCCCAGCATTTT
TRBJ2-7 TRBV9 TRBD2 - CASSSSGRSSYEQYF TGTGCCAGCAGCTCGAGCGGGAGGAGCTCCTACGAGCAGTACTTC
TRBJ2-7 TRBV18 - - CASSPFNYEQYF TGTGCCAGCTCACCATTTAATTACGAGCAGTACTTC
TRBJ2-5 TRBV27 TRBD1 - CASSYTGVGETQYF TGTGCCAGCAGTTACACAGGGGTGGGAGAGACCCAGTACTTC
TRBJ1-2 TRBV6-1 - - CASSEAGSPRGHYGYTF TGTGCCAGCAGTGAAGCGGGGTCCCCCAGGGGACACTATGGCTACACCTTC
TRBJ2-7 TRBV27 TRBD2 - CASSWTSGSHEQYF TGTGCCAGCAGTTGGACTAGCGGGAGCCACGAGCAGTACTTC
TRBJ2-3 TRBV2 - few CASSDRESWGITDTQYF TGTGCCAGCAGTGATCGGGAGTCTTGGGGGATCACAGATACGCAGTATTTT
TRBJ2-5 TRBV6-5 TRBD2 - CASSLGGGETQYF TGTGCCAGCAGTTTGGGGGGGGGAGAGACCCAGTACTTC
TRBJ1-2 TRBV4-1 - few CASSPSTASSGYTF TGCGCCAGCAGCCCTTCGACAGCAAGTAGTGGCTACACCTTC
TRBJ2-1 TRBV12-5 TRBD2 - CASGLGLAASNEQFF TGTGCTAGTGGTCTCGGACTAGCGGCCTCCAATGAGCAGTTCTTC
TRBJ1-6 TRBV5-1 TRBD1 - CASSLVYRGNPLDRPAPLHF TGCGCCAGCAGCTTGGTGTACAGGGGGAACCCCCTCGACCGGCCGGCACCCCTCCACTTT
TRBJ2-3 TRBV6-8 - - CASSPDIWGTDTQYF TGTGCCAGCAGTCCGGACATTTGGGGAACAGATACGCAGTATTTT
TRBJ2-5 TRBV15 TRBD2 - CATTHVGGLAGVETQYF TGTGCCACCACCCACGTCGGGGGACTAGCGGGAGTGGAGACCCAGTACTTC
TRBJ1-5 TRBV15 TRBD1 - CATSRDGQGSQPQHF TGTGCCACCAGCAGAGACGGACAGGGGAGTCAGCCCCAGCATTTT
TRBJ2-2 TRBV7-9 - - CASSRPGVPDGELFF TGTGCCAGCAGCCGTCCGGGAGTCCCAGACGGGGAGCTGTTTTTT
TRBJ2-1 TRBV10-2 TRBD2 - CASSGLAASSYNEQFF TGCGCCAGCAGTGGACTAGCTGCGAGCTCCTACAATGAGCAGTTCTTC
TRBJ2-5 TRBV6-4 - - CASSDSTRETFSDSKETQYF TGTGCCAGCAGTGACTCTACCAGAGAGACATTTAGCGATTCAAAAGAGACCCAGTACTTC
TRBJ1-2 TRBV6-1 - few CASSAVGANYGYTF TGTGCCAGCAGTGCAGTGGGAGCTAACTATGGCTACACCTTC
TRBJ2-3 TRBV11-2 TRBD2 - CASSLMGLAGGLKDTQYF TGTGCCAGCAGCTTAATGGGACTAGCGGGGGGGCTGAAGGATACGCAGTATTTT
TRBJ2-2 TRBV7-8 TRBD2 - CASSLGGGSDTGELFF TGTGCCAGCAGCTTAGGTGGCGGGAGTGACACCGGGGAGCTGTTTTTT
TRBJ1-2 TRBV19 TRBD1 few CASSHRGGYTF TGTGCCAGTAGTCACAGGGGCGGCTACACCTTC
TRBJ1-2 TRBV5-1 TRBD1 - CASSLADSGGGYGYTF TGCGCCAGCAGCTTGGCCGATTCAGGGGGAGGCTATGGCTACACCTTC
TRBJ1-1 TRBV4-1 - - CASSQENSLNTEAFF TGCGCCAGCAGCCAAGAGAACAGCCTGAACACTGAAGCTTTCTTT
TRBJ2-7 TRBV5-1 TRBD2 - CASSLSPSGREHFYEQYF TGCGCCAGCAGCTTGTCTCCTAGCGGGAGGGAACACTTCTACGAGCAGTACTTC
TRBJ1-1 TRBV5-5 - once CASSYGGGIEAFF TGTGCCAGCAGCTACGGCGGAGGGATTGAAGCTTTCTTT
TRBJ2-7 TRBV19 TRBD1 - CASSYMGQGAKVYEQYF TGTGCCAGTAGTTATATGGGGCAGGGGGCCAAGGTGTACGAGCAGTACTTC
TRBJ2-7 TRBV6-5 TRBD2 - CASSSSGGHEQYF TGTGCCAGCAGCTCTAGCGGGGGTCACGAGCAGTACTTC
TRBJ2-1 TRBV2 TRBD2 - CASSDSGGPRYEQFF TGTGCCAGCAGTGATTCGGGGGGGCCAAGATATGAGCAGTTCTTC